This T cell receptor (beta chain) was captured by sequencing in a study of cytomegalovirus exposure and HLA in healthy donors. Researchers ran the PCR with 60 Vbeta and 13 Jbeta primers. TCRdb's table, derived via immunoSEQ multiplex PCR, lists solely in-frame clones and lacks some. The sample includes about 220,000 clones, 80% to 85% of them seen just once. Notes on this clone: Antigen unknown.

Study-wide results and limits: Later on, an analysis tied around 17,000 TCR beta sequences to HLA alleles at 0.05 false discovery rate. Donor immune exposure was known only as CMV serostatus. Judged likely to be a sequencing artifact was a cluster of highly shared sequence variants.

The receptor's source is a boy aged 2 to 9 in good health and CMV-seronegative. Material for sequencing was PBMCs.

CDR3 sequence reads: CASSQTGTGNEQFF. Written as DNA, the CDR3 is TGCGCCAGCAGCCAGACCGGGACTGGGAATGAGCAGTTCTTC. This chain joins TRBV4-1 and TRBJ2-1; tentative D call: TRBD2 (6 bases). Germline CDR1 reads MGHRA; CDR2 reads YSYEKL. The CDR3 totals 14 residues. With 3 bases removed from V and 7 bases from J, the gap between germline ends came to 13 bases.